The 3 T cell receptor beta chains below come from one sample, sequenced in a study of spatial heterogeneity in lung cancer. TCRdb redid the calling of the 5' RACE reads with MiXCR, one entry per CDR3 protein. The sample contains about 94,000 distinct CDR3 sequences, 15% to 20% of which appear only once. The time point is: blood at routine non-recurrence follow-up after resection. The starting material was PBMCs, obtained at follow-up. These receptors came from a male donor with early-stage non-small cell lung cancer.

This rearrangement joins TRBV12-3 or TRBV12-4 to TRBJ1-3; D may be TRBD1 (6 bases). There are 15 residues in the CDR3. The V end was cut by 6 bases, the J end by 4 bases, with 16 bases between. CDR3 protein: CASSPWPGAGNTIYF. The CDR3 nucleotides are TGTGCCAGCAGCCCCTGGCCGGGGGCGGGAAACACCATATATTTT.

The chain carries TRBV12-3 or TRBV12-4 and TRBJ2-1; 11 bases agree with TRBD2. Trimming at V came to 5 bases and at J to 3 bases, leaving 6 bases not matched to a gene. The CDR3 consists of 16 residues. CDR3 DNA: TGTGCCAGCAGTCCCCTAGCGGGAGGTTTCTACAATGAGCAGTTCTTC. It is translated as CASSPLAGGFYNEQFF.

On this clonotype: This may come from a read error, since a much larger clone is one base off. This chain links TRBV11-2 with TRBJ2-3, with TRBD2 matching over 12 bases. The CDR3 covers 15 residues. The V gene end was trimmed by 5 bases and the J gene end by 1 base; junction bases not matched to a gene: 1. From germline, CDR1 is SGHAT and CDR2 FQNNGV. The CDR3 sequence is CASSRLAGGTDTQYF. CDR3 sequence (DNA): TGTGCCAGCAGCCGACTAGCGGGGGGCACAGATACGCAGTATTTT.